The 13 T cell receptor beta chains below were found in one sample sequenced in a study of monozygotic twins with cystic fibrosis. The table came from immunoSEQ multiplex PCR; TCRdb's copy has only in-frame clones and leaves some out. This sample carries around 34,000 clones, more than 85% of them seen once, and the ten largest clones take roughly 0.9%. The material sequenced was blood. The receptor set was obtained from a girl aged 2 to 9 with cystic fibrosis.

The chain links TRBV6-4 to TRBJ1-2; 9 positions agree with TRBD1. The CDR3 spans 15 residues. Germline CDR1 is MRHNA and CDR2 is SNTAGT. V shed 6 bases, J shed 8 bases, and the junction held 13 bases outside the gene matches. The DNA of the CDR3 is TGTGCCAGCAGCCCTACAGGGGGCACTAACTTAGGCTACACCTTC. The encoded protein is CASSPTGGTNLGYTF.

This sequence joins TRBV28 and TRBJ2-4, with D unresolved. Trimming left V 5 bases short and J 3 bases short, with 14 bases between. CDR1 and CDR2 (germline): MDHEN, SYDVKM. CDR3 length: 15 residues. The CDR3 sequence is CASSPLRVLKNIQYF. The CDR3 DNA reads TGTGCCAGCAGTCCCCTTAGGGTACTCAAAAACATTCAGTACTTC.

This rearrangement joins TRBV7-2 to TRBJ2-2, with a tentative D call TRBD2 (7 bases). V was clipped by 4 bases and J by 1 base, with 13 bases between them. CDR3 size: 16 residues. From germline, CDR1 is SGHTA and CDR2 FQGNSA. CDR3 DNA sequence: TGTGCCAGCAGCTCTGCGGGGGCTTGGAACACCGGGGAGCTGTTTTTT. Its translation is CASSSAGAWNTGELFF.

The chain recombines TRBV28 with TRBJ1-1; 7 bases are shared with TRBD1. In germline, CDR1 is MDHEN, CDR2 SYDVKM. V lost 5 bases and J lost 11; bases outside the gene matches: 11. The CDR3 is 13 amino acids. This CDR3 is CASSPPGTVYAFF. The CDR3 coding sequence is TGTGCCAGCAGTCCTCCTGGGACAGTTTACGCTTTCTTT.

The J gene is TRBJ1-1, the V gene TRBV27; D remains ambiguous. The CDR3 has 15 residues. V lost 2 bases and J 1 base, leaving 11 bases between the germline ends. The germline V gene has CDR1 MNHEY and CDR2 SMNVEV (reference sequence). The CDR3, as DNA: TGTGCCAGCAGTTTAACGTTCGGGGAGAACACTGAAGCTTTCTTT. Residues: CASSLTFGENTEAFF.

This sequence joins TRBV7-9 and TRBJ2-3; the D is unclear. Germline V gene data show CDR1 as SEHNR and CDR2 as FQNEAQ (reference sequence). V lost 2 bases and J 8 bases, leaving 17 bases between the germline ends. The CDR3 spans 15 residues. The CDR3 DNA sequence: TGTGCCAGCAGCTTATCTGCGGTATATCGCGGTACGCAGTATTTT. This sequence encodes CASSLSAVYRGTQYF. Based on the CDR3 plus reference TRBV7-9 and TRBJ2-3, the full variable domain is DTGVSQNPRHKITKRGQNVTFRCDPISEHNRLYWYRQTLGQGPEFLTYFQNEAQLEKSRLLSDRFSAERPKGSFSTLEIQRTEQGDSAMYLCASSLSAVYRGTQYFGPGTRLTVL.

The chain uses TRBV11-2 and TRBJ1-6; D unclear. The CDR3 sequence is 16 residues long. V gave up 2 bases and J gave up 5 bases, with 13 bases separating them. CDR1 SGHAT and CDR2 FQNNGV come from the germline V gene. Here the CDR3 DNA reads TGTGCCAGCAGCTTAAGGCCCACTCAAAATAATTCACCCCTCCACTTT. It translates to CASSLRPTQNNSPLHF. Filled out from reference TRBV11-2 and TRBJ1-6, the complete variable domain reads EAGVAQSPRYKIIEKRQSVAFWCNPISGHATLYWYQQILGQGPKLLIQFQNNGVVDDSQLPKDRFSAERLKGVDSTLKIQPAKLEDSAVYLCASSLRPTQNNSPLHFGNGTRLTVT.

The CDR3 DNA sequence: TGTGCCTGGACAAGGGCCAATGAGCAGTTCTTC. It is translated as CAWTRANEQFF. The gene calls are TRBV30 and TRBJ2-1; D is unclear. There are 11 residues in the CDR3. The ends were cut back, 4 bases at V and 6 bases at J, with 7 bases in the middle. CDR1 and CDR2 (germline): GTSNPN, SVGIG (reference sequence).

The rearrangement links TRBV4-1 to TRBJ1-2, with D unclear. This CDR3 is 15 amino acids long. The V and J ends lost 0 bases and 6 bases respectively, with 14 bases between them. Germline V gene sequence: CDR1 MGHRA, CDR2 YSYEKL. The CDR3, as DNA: TGCGCCAGCAGCCAAGATTGGGGTAGTATGGATGGCTACACCTTC. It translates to CASSQDWGSMDGYTF.

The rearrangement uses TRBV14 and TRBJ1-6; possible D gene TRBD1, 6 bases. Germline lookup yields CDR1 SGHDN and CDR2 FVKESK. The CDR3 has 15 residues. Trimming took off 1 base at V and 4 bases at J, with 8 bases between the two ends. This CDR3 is CASSQGTAYNSPLHF. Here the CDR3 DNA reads TGTGCCAGCAGCCAAGGGACAGCATATAATTCACCCCTCCACTTT.

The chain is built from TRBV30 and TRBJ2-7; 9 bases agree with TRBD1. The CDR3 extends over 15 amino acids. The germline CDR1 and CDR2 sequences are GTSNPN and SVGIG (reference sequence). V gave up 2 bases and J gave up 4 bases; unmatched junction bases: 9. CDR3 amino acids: CAWSPKGQGSYEQYF. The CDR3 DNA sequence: TGTGCCTGGAGTCCAAAAGGACAGGGGTCGTACGAGCAGTACTTC.

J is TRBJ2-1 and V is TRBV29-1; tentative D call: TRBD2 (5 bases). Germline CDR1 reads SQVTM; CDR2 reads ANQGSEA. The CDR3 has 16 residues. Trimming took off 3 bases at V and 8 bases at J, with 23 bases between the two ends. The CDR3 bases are TGCAGCGTTGACTCCCGGAGGCGGGCGTTATACGATGAGCAGTTCTTC. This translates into CSVDSRRRALYDEQFF.

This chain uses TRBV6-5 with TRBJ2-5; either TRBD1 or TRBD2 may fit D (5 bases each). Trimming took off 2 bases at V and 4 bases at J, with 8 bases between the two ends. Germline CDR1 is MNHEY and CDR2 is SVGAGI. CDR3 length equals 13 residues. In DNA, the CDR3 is TGTGCCAGCAGTTACGGGGCGGGAGAGACCCAGTACTTC. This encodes CASSYGAGETQYF.